In this sample, the clone carrying this T cell receptor (beta chain) turned up many times. Its target is not known. The V gene lost 3 bases and the J gene lost 7 bases, with 15 bases spanning the gap. CDR3 length equals 14 residues. CDR1 and CDR2 (germline): SGHAT, FQNNGV. Documented time point: persistent/refractory GD, antithyroid drugs over 5 years with positive TRAb. Isolated PBMC RNA provided the starting material for the TCR library. Blood from the periphery, around 9.3 milliliters in all, was drawn into EDTA tubes. Arm-PCR of CDR3 regions and iRepertoire HTBI primers were the basis on which TCR beta libraries were built. TCRdb reprocessed the multiplex PCR reads via MiXCR and lists one record per CDR3 protein. The sample gives a few hundred thousand distinct CDR3 sequences, around 20% of which show up once; around 26% is in the top ten. This specimen belongs to a study of regulatory T cells in long-lasting Graves disease. Study-level findings and limits: Preferential use of TRBV28, TRBJ1-2 and TRBJ2-5 was seen in persistent disease. The study found lower TCR diversity in persistent Graves' patients than in newly diagnosed ones.

This chain links TRBV11-2 with TRBJ1-1, with D unclear. The TCR comes from a female donor with Graves disease. The sequences come from peripheral blood mononuclear cells (PBMCs), collected when the disease was refractory, from a patient treated with antithyroid drugs. The CDR3 DNA reads as TGTGCCAGCAGCTTTATTACTTCTCAAGTTGAAGCTTTCTTT. It translates to CASSFITSQVEAFF.